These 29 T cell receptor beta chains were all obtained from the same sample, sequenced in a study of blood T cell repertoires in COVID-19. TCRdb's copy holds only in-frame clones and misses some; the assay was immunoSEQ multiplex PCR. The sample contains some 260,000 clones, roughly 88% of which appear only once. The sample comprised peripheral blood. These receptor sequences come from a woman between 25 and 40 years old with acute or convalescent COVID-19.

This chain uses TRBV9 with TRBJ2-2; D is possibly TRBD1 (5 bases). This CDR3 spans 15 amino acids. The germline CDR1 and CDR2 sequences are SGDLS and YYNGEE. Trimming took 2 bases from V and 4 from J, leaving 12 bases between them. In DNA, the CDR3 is TGTGCCAGCAGCGTGAAGGCAGGGCCCACCGGGGAGCTGTTTTTT. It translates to CASSVKAGPTGELFF.

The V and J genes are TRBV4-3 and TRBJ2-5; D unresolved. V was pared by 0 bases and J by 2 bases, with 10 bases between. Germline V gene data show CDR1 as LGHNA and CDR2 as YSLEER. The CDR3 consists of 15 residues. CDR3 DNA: TGCGCCAGCAGCCAAGATTGGGCAGGTCAAGAGACCCAGTACTTC. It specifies CASSQDWAGQETQYF.

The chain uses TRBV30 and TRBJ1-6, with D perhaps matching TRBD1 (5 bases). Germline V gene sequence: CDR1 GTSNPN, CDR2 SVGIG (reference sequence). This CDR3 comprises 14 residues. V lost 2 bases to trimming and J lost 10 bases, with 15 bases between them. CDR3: CAWSLGGEGSPLHF. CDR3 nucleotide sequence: TGTGCCTGGAGTTTGGGGGGGGAGGGATCACCCCTCCACTTT.

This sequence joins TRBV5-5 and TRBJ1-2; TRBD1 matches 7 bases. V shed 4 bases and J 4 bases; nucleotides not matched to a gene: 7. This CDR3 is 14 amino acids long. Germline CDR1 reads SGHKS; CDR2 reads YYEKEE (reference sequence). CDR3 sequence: CASSTQTGPYGYTF. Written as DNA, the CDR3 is TGTGCCAGCAGCACCCAGACAGGGCCCTATGGCTACACCTTC.

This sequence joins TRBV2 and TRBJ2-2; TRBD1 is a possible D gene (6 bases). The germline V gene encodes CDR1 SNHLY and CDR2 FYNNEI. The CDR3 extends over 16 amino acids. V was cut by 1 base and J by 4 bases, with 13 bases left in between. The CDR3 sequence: CASSEVRGDSTGELFF. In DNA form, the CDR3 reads TGTGCCAGCAGTGAAGTCAGGGGAGACAGCACCGGGGAGCTGTTTTTT. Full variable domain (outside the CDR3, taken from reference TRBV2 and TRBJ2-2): EPEVTQTPSHQVTQMGQEVILRCVPISNHLYFYWYRQILGQKVEFLVSFYNNEISEKSEIFDDQFSVERPDGSNFTLKIRSTKLEDSAMYFCASSEVRGDSTGELFFGEGSRLTVL.

CDR3 bases: TGTGCCAGTAGTATAGCGGCAGGGGGAGCCGGGGAGCTGTTTTTT. Its translation is CASSIAAGGAGELFF. The genes are TRBV19 and TRBJ2-2; 7 bases map to TRBD1. CDR3 length: 15 amino acids. The V and J ends lost 1 base and 6 bases, in that order; junction bases with no gene match: 5. Germline-derived CDR1 and CDR2 are LNHDA and SQIVND (reference sequence).

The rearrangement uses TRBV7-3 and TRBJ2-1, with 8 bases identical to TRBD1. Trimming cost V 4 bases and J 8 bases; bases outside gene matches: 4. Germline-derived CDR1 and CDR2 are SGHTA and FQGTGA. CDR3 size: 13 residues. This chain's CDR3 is CASSSSGGDEQFF. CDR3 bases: TGTGCCAGCAGCTCCTCAGGGGGCGATGAGCAGTTCTTC. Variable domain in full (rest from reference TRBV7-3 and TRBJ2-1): GAGVSQTPSNKVTEKGKYVELRCDPISGHTALYWYRQSLGQGPEFLIYFQGTGAADDSGLPNDRFFAVRPEGSVSTLKIQRTERGDSAVYLCASSSSGGDEQFFGPGTRLTVL.

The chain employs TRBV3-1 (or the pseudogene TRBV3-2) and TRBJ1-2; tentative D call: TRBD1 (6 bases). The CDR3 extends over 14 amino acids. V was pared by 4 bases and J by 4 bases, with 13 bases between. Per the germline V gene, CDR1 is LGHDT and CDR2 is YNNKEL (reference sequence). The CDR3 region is CASSRKLTGYGYTF. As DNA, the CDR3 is TGTGCCAGCAGCCGAAAACTGACAGGCTATGGCTACACCTTC.

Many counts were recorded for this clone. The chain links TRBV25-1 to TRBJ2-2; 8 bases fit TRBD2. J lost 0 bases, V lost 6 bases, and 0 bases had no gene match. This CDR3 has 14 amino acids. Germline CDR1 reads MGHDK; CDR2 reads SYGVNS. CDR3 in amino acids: CASRAGANTGELFF. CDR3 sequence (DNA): TGTGCCAGCAGAGCGGGGGCGAACACCGGGGAGCTGTTTTTT.

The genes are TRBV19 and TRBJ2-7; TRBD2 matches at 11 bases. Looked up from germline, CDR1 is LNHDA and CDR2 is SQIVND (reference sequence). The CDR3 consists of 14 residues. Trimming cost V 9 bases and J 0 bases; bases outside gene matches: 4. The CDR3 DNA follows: TGTGCCAGCAAGACTAGCGGGAACTCCTACGAGCAGTACTTC. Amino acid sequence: CASKTSGNSYEQYF. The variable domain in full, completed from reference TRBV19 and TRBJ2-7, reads DGGITQSPKYLFRKEGQNVTLSCEQNLNHDAMYWYRQDPGQGLRLIYYSQIVNDFQKGDIAEGYSVSREKKESFPLTVTSAQKNPTAFYLCASKTSGNSYEQYFGPGTRLTVT.

For the CDR3, the DNA is TGTGCCTGGACATGGGGCGACACTGAAGCTTTCTTT. Amino acids: CAWTWGDTEAFF. The rearrangement uses TRBV30 and TRBJ1-1; possibly TRBD1 for D (5 bases). V dropped 4 bases and J dropped 3 bases, with 9 bases sitting between them. The CDR3 contains 12 residues. Per the germline V gene, CDR1 is GTSNPN and CDR2 is SVGIG (reference sequence).

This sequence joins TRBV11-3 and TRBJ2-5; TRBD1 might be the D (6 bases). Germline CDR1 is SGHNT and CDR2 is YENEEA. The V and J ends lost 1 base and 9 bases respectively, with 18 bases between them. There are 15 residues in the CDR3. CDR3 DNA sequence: TGTGCCAGCAGCTTAGGTGGACAGACAGCCGGGGCCCAGTACTTC. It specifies CASSLGGQTAGAQYF. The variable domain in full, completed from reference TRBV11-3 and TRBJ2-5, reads EAGVVQSPRYKIIEKKQPVAFWCNPISGHNTLYWYLQNLGQGPELLIRYENEEAVDDSQLPKDRFSAERLKGVDSTLKIQPAELGDSAVYLCASSLGGQTAGAQYFGPGTRLLVL.

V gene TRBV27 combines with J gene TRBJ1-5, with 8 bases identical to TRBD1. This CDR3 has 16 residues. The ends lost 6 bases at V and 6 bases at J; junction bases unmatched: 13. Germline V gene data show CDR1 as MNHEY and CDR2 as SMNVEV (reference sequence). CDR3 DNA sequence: TGTGCCAGCAGCCCGCGGTACAGCAGGGGGCCTCAGCCCCAGCATTTT. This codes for CASSPRYSRGPQPQHF.

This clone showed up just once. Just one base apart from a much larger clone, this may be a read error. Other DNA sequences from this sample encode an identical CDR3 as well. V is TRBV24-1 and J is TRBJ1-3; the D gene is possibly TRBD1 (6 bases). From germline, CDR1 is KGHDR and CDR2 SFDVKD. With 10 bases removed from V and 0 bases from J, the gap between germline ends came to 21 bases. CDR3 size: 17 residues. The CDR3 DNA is TGTGCCACTCATAAGGGGGGGCAGTTGGACTCTGGAAACACCATATATTTT. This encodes CATHKGGQLDSGNTIYF.

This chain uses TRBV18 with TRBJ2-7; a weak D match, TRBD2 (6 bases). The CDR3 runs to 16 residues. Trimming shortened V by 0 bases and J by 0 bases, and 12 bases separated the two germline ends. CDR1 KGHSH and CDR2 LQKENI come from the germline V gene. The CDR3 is CASSPPIGGTSYEQYF. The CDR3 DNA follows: TGTGCCAGCTCACCACCGATCGGGGGTACCTCCTACGAGCAGTACTTC.

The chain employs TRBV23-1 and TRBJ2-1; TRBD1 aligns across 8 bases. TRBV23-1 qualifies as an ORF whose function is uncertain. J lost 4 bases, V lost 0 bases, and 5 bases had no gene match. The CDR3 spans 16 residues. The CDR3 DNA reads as TGCGCCAGCAGTCAATCGTGGGACAGGTTATACAATGAGCAGTTCTTC. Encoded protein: CASSQSWDRLYNEQFF.

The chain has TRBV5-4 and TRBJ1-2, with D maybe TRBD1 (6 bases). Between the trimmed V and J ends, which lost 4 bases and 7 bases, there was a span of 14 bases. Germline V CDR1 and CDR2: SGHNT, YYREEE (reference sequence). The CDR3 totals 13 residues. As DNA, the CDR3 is TGTGCCAGCAGCCACACAGGGTCTCTTGGCTACACCTTC. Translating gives CASSHTGSLGYTF.

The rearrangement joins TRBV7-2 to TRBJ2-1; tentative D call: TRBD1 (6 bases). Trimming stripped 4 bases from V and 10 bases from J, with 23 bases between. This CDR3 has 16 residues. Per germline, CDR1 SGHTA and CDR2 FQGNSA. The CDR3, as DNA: TGTGCCAGCAGCTCATTGAGGGACAAGGGGGTTCGGGAGCAGTTCTTC. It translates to CASSSLRDKGVREQFF.

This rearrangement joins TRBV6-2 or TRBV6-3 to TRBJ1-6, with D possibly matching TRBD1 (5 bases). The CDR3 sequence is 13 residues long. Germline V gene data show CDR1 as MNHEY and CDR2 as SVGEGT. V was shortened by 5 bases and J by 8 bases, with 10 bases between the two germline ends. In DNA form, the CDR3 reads TGTGCCAGCAGTAGGGGTGTTGATTCACCCCTCCACTTT. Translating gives CASSRGVDSPLHF.

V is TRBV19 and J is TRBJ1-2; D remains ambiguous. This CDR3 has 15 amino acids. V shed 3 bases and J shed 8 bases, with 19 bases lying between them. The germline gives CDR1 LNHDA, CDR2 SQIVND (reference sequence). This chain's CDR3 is CASSIGIGRAKGYTF. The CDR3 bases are TGTGCCAGTAGTATCGGGATAGGTCGAGCTAAGGGCTACACCTTC.

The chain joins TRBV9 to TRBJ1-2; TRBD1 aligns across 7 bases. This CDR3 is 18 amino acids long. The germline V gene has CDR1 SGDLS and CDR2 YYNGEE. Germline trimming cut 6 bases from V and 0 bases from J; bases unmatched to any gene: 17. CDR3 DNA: TGTGCCAGCACGACAGGGCATCGAAACCTACCAGCTAACTATGGCTACACCTTC. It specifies CASTTGHRNLPANYGYTF.

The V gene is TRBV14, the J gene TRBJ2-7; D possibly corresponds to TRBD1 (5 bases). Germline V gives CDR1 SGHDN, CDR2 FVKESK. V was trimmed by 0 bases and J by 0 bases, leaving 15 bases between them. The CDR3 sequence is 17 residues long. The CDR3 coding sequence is TGTGCCAGCAGCCAAGATCGCAGGACAACAAGCTCCTACGAGCAGTACTTC. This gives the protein CASSQDRRTTSSYEQYF.

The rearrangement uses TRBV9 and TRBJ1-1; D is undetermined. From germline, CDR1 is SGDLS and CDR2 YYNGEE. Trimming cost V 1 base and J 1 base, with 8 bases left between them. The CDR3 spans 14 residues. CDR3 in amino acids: CASSVTDQNTEAFF. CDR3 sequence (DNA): TGTGCCAGCAGCGTAACAGACCAGAACACTGAAGCTTTCTTT.

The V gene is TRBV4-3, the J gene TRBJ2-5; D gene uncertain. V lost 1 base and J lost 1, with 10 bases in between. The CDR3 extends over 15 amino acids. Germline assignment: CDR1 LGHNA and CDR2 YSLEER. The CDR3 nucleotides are TGCGCCAGCAGCCAAGGAATTCGCAGCCAAGAGACCCAGTACTTC. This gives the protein CASSQGIRSQETQYF.

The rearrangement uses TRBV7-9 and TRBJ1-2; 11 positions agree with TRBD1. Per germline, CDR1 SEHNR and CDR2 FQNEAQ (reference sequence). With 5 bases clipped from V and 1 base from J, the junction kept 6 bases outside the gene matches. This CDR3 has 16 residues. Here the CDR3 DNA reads TGTGCCAGCAGCGCCCGGACAGGGGGCATTAACTATGGCTACACCTTC. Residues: CASSARTGGINYGYTF. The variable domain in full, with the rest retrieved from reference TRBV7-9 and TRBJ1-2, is DTGVSQNPRHKITKRGQNVTFRCDPISEHNRLYWYRQTLGQGPEFLTYFQNEAQLEKSRLLSDRFSAERPKGSFSTLEIQRTEQGDSAMYLCASSARTGGINYGYTFGSGTRLTVV.

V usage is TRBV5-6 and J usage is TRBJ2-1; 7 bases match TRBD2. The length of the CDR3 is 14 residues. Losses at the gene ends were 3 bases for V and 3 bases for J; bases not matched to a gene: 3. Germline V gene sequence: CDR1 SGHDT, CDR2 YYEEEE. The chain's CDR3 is CASSWAGVYNEQFF. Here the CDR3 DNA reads TGTGCCAGCAGCTGGGCGGGAGTCTACAATGAGCAGTTCTTC.

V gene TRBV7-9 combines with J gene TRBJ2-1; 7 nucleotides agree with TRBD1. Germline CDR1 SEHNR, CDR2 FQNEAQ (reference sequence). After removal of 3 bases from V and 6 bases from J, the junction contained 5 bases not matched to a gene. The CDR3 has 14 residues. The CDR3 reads CASSFRQGGNEQFF. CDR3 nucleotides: TGTGCCAGCAGCTTCCGACAGGGTGGCAATGAGCAGTTCTTC. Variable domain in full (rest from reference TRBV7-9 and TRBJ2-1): DTGVSQNPRHKITKRGQNVTFRCDPISEHNRLYWYRQTLGQGPEFLTYFQNEAQLEKSRLLSDRFSAERPKGSFSTLEIQRTEQGDSAMYLCASSFRQGGNEQFFGPGTRLTVL.

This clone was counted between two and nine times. The CDR3 DNA is TGTGCCAGCAGTTTAGCGCAGGGAAGCGGCTACACCTTC. It translates to CASSLAQGSGYTF. The V gene is TRBV12-3 or TRBV12-4, the J gene TRBJ1-2; D possibly corresponds to TRBD1 (5 bases). The CDR3 contains 13 residues. V was shortened by 0 bases and J by 8 bases, with 10 bases between the two germline ends.

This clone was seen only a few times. CDR3 coding DNA: TGTGCCAGCAGTGCCGGGACAGGGGTTGGAAACACCATATATTTT. Its translation: CASSAGTGVGNTIYF. This sequence joins TRBV2 and TRBJ1-3, with 10 bases lining up with TRBD1. This CDR3 spans 15 amino acids. V lost 4 bases to trimming and J lost 3 bases; unmatched junction nucleotides: 3. In germline, CDR1 is SNHLY, CDR2 FYNNEI.